These 25 T cell receptor beta chains originate from one sample sequenced in a study of blood T cells in healthy people across ages. Through a sample-barcoded 5' primer and a J-beta primer mix, a second PCR was run for roughly 7 to 11 cycles. TCRdb passed the 5' RACE reads through MiXCR, listing each CDR3 protein once. The data contain about 680,000 distinct CDR3 sequences, roughly 49% of them singletons. The sample consisted of blood. The receptors shown here come from a woman in her sixties in good health.

The CDR3 region has the DNA TGTGCCAGCCCACGCGGGAGTAGCAATGAGCAGTTCTTC. Its translation is CASPRGSSNEQFF. The chain links TRBV7-3 to TRBJ2-1; 7 nucleotides match TRBD2. The germline CDR1 and CDR2 sequences are SGHTA and FQGTGA. The CDR3 totals 13 residues. J gave up 6 bases and V 8 bases, and 7 bases lay outside the gene matches.

The chain couples TRBV15 to TRBJ1-5; no clear D. Germline V gene sequence: CDR1 LNHNV, CDR2 YYDKDF (reference sequence). Trimming removed 0 bases from V and 2 bases from J, with 14 bases in between. The CDR3 runs to 17 residues. CDR3 bases: TGTGCCACCAGCAGAGATAGGATGACCGGTGGCAATCAGCCCCAGCATTTT. It codes for CATSRDRMTGGNQPQHF.

CDR3 DNA: TGTGCCAGTAACAGGGGCCAAGAATATGGCTACACCTTC. Encoded protein: CASNRGQEYGYTF. The chain joins TRBV7-2 to TRBJ1-2, with 7 bases aligning to TRBD1. Germline V gene data show CDR1 as SGHTA and CDR2 as FQGNSA. Losses at the gene ends were 9 bases for V and 5 bases for J; bases not matched to a gene: 9. CDR3 length: 13 residues.

This clonotype has more than one count but fewer than ten. V usage is TRBV10-3 and J usage is TRBJ2-1; 8 bases are a match to TRBD2. Trimming cost V 8 bases and J 6 bases; bases outside gene matches: 12. The germline V gene encodes CDR1 ENHRY and CDR2 SYGVKD. The CDR3 consists of 15 residues. The CDR3 here is CAIAMKREWGNEQFF. CDR3 DNA sequence: TGTGCCATCGCAATGAAGCGGGAGTGGGGCAATGAGCAGTTCTTC.

J is TRBJ2-3 and V is TRBV11-2, with D maybe TRBD2 (7 bases). In germline, CDR1 is SGHAT, CDR2 FQNNGV. The CDR3 is made up of 15 amino acids. V was trimmed by 0 bases and J by 4 bases, leaving 11 bases between them. The CDR3: CASSLDGGASDTQYF. The CDR3 coding sequence is TGTGCCAGCAGCTTAGATGGGGGGGCCTCAGATACGCAGTATTTT. Drawing the rest from reference TRBV11-2 and TRBJ2-3, the complete variable domain is EAGVAQSPRYKIIEKRQSVAFWCNPISGHATLYWYQQILGQGPKLLIQFQNNGVVDDSQLPKDRFSAERLKGVDSTLKIQPAKLEDSAVYLCASSLDGGASDTQYFGPGTRLTVL.

The J gene is TRBJ2-3, the V gene TRBV7-9; 8 nucleotides line up with TRBD1. Germline values: CDR1 SEHNR, CDR2 FQNEAQ (reference sequence). The CDR3 totals 15 residues. Germline trimming cut 3 bases from V and 3 bases from J; bases unmatched to any gene: 5. CDR3 coding DNA: TGTGCCAGCAGCTTCAAGGGGACAGGTACAGATACGCAGTATTTT. Translation: CASSFKGTGTDTQYF.

The V and J genes are TRBV7-9 and TRBJ2-7; TRBD2 matches 12 bases. Per the germline V gene, CDR1 is SEHNR and CDR2 is FQNEAQ (reference sequence). V lost 7 bases, J lost 5 bases, and 6 bases stayed unmatched. This CDR3 has 14 residues. The CDR3 is CASIPTSGSHEQYF. As DNA, the CDR3 is TGTGCCAGCATCCCGACTAGCGGGAGCCACGAGCAGTACTTC.

This clonotype was seen more than once but under ten times. The chain uses TRBV30 and TRBJ1-2; no clear D. CDR3 length equals 13 residues. The germline V gene encodes CDR1 GTSNPN and CDR2 SVGIG (reference sequence). Trimming took off 2 bases at V and 2 bases at J, with 9 bases between the two ends. CDR3: CAWSSSENYGYTF. The CDR3 DNA reads TGTGCCTGGAGTAGCAGCGAGAACTATGGCTACACCTTC.

This sequence joins TRBV5-1 and TRBJ2-3, with TRBD2 matching 7 bases. Trimming took 4 bases from V and 4 from J; bases not matched to a gene: 9. The CDR3 loop spans 15 amino acids. Germline CDR1 reads SGHRS; CDR2 reads YFSETQ. The CDR3: CASSRGQGGPDTQYF. The CDR3 nucleotides are TGCGCCAGCAGCCGCGGGCAGGGAGGGCCAGATACGCAGTATTTT.

The chain combines TRBV27 with TRBJ2-7, with 11 bases lining up with TRBD2. The germline gives CDR1 MNHEY, CDR2 SMNVEV (reference sequence). Germline trimming cut 6 bases from V and 2 bases from J; bases unmatched to any gene: 9. The CDR3 is 16 residues long. The CDR3 spells CASRGLGTSGTYEQYF. The CDR3 nucleotides read TGTGCCAGCAGGGGACTCGGGACTAGCGGCACCTACGAGCAGTACTTC.

This rearrangement joins TRBV2 to TRBJ2-3; D perhaps matches TRBD2 (6 bases). Trimming cost V 8 bases and J 4 bases, with 16 bases left between them. Germline CDR1 SNHLY, CDR2 FYNNEI. The CDR3 sequence is 14 residues long. Written as DNA, the CDR3 is TGTGCCAGCGTGATAGCGGTACTCGCAGATACGCAGTATTTT. Its translation is CASVIAVLADTQYF.

The CDR3 nucleotides read TGTGCCAGCAGGGTTTATAATTCACCCCTCCACTTT. As protein: CASRVYNSPLHF. The chain couples TRBV12-3 or TRBV12-4 to TRBJ1-6, with unresolved D. The CDR3 is 12 residues long. Trimming took 6 bases from V and 4 from J, leaving 4 bases between them.

The V gene is TRBV6-5, the J gene TRBJ2-3; TRBD1 might be the D (6 bases). Germline V gene lookup returns CDR1 MNHEY and CDR2 SVGAGI. Trimming shortened V by 2 bases and J by 2 bases, and 8 bases separated the two germline ends. The CDR3 runs 14 residues. In nucleotides, the CDR3 is TGTGCCAGCAGTTACGGACAGCTCACAGATACGCAGTATTTT. Protein product: CASSYGQLTDTQYF.

The rearrangement links TRBV25-1 to TRBJ2-4; TRBD2 is a possible D gene (6 bases). The germline CDR1 and CDR2 sequences are MGHDK and SYGVNS. This CDR3 region has 14 residues. Trimming removed 3 bases at V and 8 bases at J, with 14 bases between. CDR3 coding DNA: TGTGCCAGCAGTGATTCGGTCTCGGGGGACATTCAGTACTTC. Translated, it gives CASSDSVSGDIQYF.

This clonotype was observed a handful of times. The V and J genes are TRBV12-3 or TRBV12-4 and TRBJ2-1, with a possible D match to TRBD2 (5 bases). Trimming removed 5 bases at V and 6 bases at J, with 14 bases between. The CDR3 is made up of 14 amino acids. The CDR3: CASSPELAGNEQFF. CDR3 coding DNA: TGTGCCAGCAGTCCCGAGCTAGCTGGCAATGAGCAGTTCTTC.

The rearrangement links TRBV24-1 to TRBJ2-2; 7 nucleotides match TRBD2. V shed 7 bases, J shed 2 bases, and the junction held 3 bases outside the gene matches. Germline V gene data show CDR1 as KGHDR and CDR2 as SFDVKD. This CDR3 contains 14 residues. DNA of the CDR3: TGTGCCACCAGGGGGAGGGTTAACACCGGGGAGCTGTTTTTT. Encoded protein: CATRGRVNTGELFF.

Only a few counts were recorded for this clonotype. The chain combines TRBV7-9 with TRBJ1-5; TRBD1 matches at 8 bases. The ends lost 4 bases at V and 3 bases at J; junction bases unmatched: 5. This CDR3 has 15 residues. Germline V gene sequence: CDR1 SEHNR, CDR2 FQNEAQ (reference sequence). The chain's CDR3 is CASSYGQGHNQPQHF. Here the CDR3 DNA reads TGTGCCAGCAGCTACGGACAGGGCCACAATCAGCCCCAGCATTTT.

This clonotype was seen a few times. The genes are TRBV9 and TRBJ2-5, with 10 bases that match TRBD2. Germline loops: CDR1 SGDLS, CDR2 YYNGEE. With V trimmed by 3 bases and J by 2 bases, 7 bases remained unmatched. CDR3 length: 16 amino acids. The CDR3 reads CASSAGLADFQETQYF. CDR3 nucleotides: TGTGCCAGCAGCGCCGGACTAGCGGACTTTCAAGAGACCCAGTACTTC.

This clonotype was found a few times. The chain is built from TRBV20-1 and TRBJ1-2; no clear D. The ends were cut back, 1 base at V and 4 bases at J, with 16 bases in the middle. The CDR3 is 15 amino acids. Germline V CDR1 and CDR2: DFQATT, SNEGSKA (reference sequence). DNA for the CDR3: TGCAGTGCTAGAGCCCCCGGCAGGAATCTCTATGGCTACACCTTC. Translating it yields CSARAPGRNLYGYTF.

This chain links TRBV29-1 with TRBJ2-7, with a possible D match to TRBD2 (6 bases). CDR1 and CDR2 from the germline V gene are SQVTM and ANQGSEA. The germline V and J ends were trimmed by 3 bases and 7 bases, with 16 bases remaining between them. The CDR3 contains 13 residues. The CDR3: CSVDGTPNNEQYF. CDR3 bases: TGCAGCGTTGACGGGACTCCTAACAATGAGCAGTACTTC.

A single count supports this clonotype. The chain combines TRBV6-5 with TRBJ2-7, with D perhaps TRBD2 (5 bases). V shed 2 bases and J shed 1 base, with 18 bases lying between them. The germline gives CDR1 MNHEY, CDR2 SVGAGI. The CDR3 has 17 amino acids. CDR3 sequence (DNA): TGTGCCAGCAGTTACAAGGGAGTTCGTATTGAGTCCTACGAGCAGTACTTC. Amino acid sequence: CASSYKGVRIESYEQYF.

This sequence joins TRBV20-1 and TRBJ2-3, with TRBD2 identical over 13 bases. Trimming took 6 bases from V and 5 from J; bases not matched to a gene: 17. The germline CDR1 and CDR2 sequences are DFQATT and SNEGSKA (reference sequence). The CDR3 runs to 18 residues. CDR3 loop: CSAPHLGTSGAVQDTQYF. The CDR3, as DNA: TGCAGTGCCCCCCACCTAGGGACTAGCGGGGCCGTGCAAGATACGCAGTATTTT.

This clonotype was seen more than once but under ten times. This rearrangement joins TRBV5-5 to TRBJ2-7; D is unresolved. V lost 3 bases to trimming and J lost 0 bases, with 13 bases between them. The V gene's germline CDR1 is SGHKS and CDR2 YYEKEE (reference sequence). This CDR3 comprises 15 residues. CDR3 in DNA: TGTGCCAGCAGCTCAGGACGGAAAAGCTCCTACGAGCAGTACTTC. As protein: CASSSGRKSSYEQYF.

On this clonotype: The junction does not match germline at one end; this may be a read error. The chain couples TRBV29-1 to TRBJ2-3, with D perhaps TRBD1 (6 bases). CDR3 size: 14 residues. CDR1 and CDR2 (germline): SQVTM, ANQGSEA. CDR3 in amino acids: CSVGTEPSTDAQYF. CDR3 sequence (DNA): TGCAGCGTTGGGACAGAGCCCAGCACAGATGCGCAGTATTTT.

This clonotype was counted between two and nine times. The chain links TRBV27 to TRBJ2-1; possibly TRBD1 for D (6 bases). V was shortened by 4 bases and J by 3 bases, with 16 bases between the two germline ends. The germline V gene has CDR1 MNHEY and CDR2 SMNVEV (reference sequence). The CDR3 contains 16 residues. Here the CDR3 reads CASSSQGTAGYNEQFF. CDR3 bases: TGTGCCAGCAGTTCACAGGGTACTGCAGGCTACAATGAGCAGTTCTTC.